This T cell receptor beta chain was profiled in a study of control samples from healthy donors and cancer patients. The CDR3 consists of 9 residues. The germline CDR1 and CDR2 sequences are DFQATT and SNEGSKA (reference sequence). Using immunoSEQ multiplex PCR, the repertoire was profiled, and TCRdb retains in-frame clones only, with some absent. The data contain tens of thousands of clones, about 85% of them seen just once; the ten biggest clones take up 14%. Sequencing input: blood. The clonotype originates from a woman in her seventies in good health. The gene calls are TRBV20-1 and TRBJ2-3; D is possibly TRBD1 (5 bases). CDR3 protein: CRPGDTQYF. Written as DNA, the CDR3 is TGCAGGCCAGGGGATACGCAGTATTTT.